The 28 T cell receptor beta chains reported below all come from one sample, sequenced in a study of cytomegalovirus exposure and HLA in healthy donors. Primers: 60 Vbeta forward and 13 Jbeta reverse. The method was immunoSEQ multiplex PCR; TCRdb's version includes in-frame clones alone and lacks a portion of them. The sample contains 140,000 to 150,000 clones, roughly 70% of which appear only once. Sequencing used PBMCs. The source of these receptors is a man aged 30 to 39 in good health and CMV-seronegative.

The chain joins TRBV19 to TRBJ2-7; 14 nucleotides match TRBD2. CDR1 is LNHDA, CDR2 SQIVND, per germline (reference sequence). The CDR3 is 15 amino acids. V was pared by 6 bases and J by 1 base, with 2 bases of the junction left unmatched. The CDR3 here is CASRTSGGASYEQYF. CDR3 nucleotide sequence: TGTGCCAGTAGGACTAGCGGGGGGGCGTCCTACGAGCAGTACTTC.

This chain uses TRBV7-9 with TRBJ1-1; TRBD1 aligns across 7 bases. The length of the CDR3 is 14 residues. Trimming cost V 5 bases and J 4 bases; bases outside gene matches: 7. The germline V gene has CDR1 SEHNR and CDR2 FQNEAQ (reference sequence). The CDR3 reads CASSPGQASTEAFF. For the CDR3, the DNA is TGTGCCAGCAGCCCCGGACAGGCCTCCACTGAAGCTTTCTTT. Full variable domain (rest looked up from reference TRBV7-9 and TRBJ1-1): DTGVSQNPRHKITKRGQNVTFRCDPISEHNRLYWYRQTLGQGPEFLTYFQNEAQLEKSRLLSDRFSAERPKGSFSTLEIQRTEQGDSAMYLCASSPGQASTEAFFGQGTRLTVV.

The rearrangement uses TRBV6-4 and TRBJ2-5, with 8 bases fitting TRBD1. The end of the DNA aligns better with TRBJ2-7, so the J call may be wrong. The CDR3 has 14 amino acids. CDR1 is MRHNA and CDR2 is SNTAGT in the germline V gene. The CDR3 nucleotides read TGTGCCAGCGCCAGGGACAGGAGCTCCTACGAGCAGTACTTC. Amino acid sequence: CASARDRSSYEQYF.

The chain carries TRBV2 and TRBJ2-7; D remains ambiguous. This CDR3 comprises 14 residues. Germline-derived CDR1 and CDR2 are SNHLY and FYNNEI. V lost 5 bases and J 0 bases, leaving 11 bases between the germline ends. DNA for the CDR3: TGTGCCAGCAGTCTAGGATCAAGCTCCTACGAGCAGTACTTC. Protein product: CASSLGSSSYEQYF.

The chain joins TRBV7-9 to TRBJ2-7, with D tentatively TRBD2 (6 bases). This CDR3 contains 16 residues. The ends were cut back, 4 bases at V and 3 bases at J, with 19 bases in the middle. The V gene's germline CDR1 is SEHNR and CDR2 FQNEAQ (reference sequence). Written as DNA, the CDR3 is TGTGCCAGCAGCTCCCTCCGGGAGTGGGGGTACTACGAGCAGTACTTC. Translated, it gives CASSSLREWGYYEQYF.

This clone has a handful of counts. The V and J genes are TRBV29-1 and TRBJ1-1, with D tentatively TRBD1 (6 bases). CDR1 is SQVTM, CDR2 ANQGSEA, per germline. Trimming cost V 4 bases and J 8 bases, with 17 bases left between them. The CDR3 extends over 13 amino acids. CDR3 sequence (DNA): TGCAGCGTTGCGCGTAATACAGGGATCGAAGCTTTCTTT. Its translation is CSVARNTGIEAFF.

The chain uses TRBV5-1 and TRBJ1-4; D uncertain. CDR3 length equals 14 residues. In germline, CDR1 is SGHRS, CDR2 YFSETQ. With 4 bases removed from V and 8 bases from J, the gap between germline ends came to 15 bases. The CDR3 nucleotides are TGCGCCAGCAGCCTCGACGGACTCCGGGAAAAACTGTTTTTT. Protein product: CASSLDGLREKLFF.

The chain joins TRBV5-5 to TRBJ1-2, with 11 positions matching TRBD1. Germline V CDR1 and CDR2: SGHKS, YYEKEE (reference sequence). This CDR3 region has 16 residues. J gave up 4 bases and V 4 bases, and 9 bases lay outside the gene matches. CDR3 nucleotide sequence: TGTGCCAGCAGCCGCGGCGCCGGGACAGGGGGCTATGGCTACACCTTC. It is translated as CASSRGAGTGGYGYTF.

The rearrangement uses TRBV9 and TRBJ1-1, with TRBD1 identical over 7 bases. Germline V CDR1 and CDR2: SGDLS, YYNGEE. The CDR3 is 19 residues long. The V gene end was trimmed by 3 bases and the J gene end by 1 base; junction bases not matched to a gene: 18. The chain's CDR3 is CASSDGQEGIWAENTEAFF. For the CDR3, the DNA is TGTGCCAGCAGCGATGGACAGGAAGGTATATGGGCCGAGAACACTGAAGCTTTCTTT.

The rearrangement links TRBV2 to TRBJ2-2; D remains ambiguous. The CDR3 loop spans 14 amino acids. The ends were cut back, 6 bases at V and 3 bases at J, with 11 bases in the middle. Germline CDR1 reads SNHLY; CDR2 reads FYNNEI. The chain's CDR3 is CASSDQTYTGELFF. CDR3 nucleotide sequence: TGTGCCAGCAGCGACCAGACATACACCGGGGAGCTGTTTTTT.

The chain recombines TRBV5-1 with TRBJ2-7, with 13 bases lining up with TRBD2. The CDR3 loop spans 16 amino acids. Trimming removed 4 bases from V and 5 bases from J; junction bases left unmatched: 9. CDR1 is SGHRS and CDR2 is YFSETQ in the germline V gene. The CDR3 region has the DNA TGCGCCAGCAGCCCCGGACTAGCGGGAGCCGGCGACGAGCAGTACTTC. Protein product: CASSPGLAGAGDEQYF.

The CDR3 DNA reads as TGTGCCAGCAGCCCGGGGGACAGGGTCGCTGGAAACACCATATATTTT. Protein sequence: CASSPGDRVAGNTIYF. The V gene is TRBV5-4, the J gene TRBJ1-3, with 9 bases matching TRBD1. The ends lost 4 bases at V and 2 bases at J; junction bases unmatched: 7. The CDR3 runs to 16 residues. Per germline, CDR1 SGHNT and CDR2 YYREEE (reference sequence). Variable domain in full (rest from reference TRBV5-4 and TRBJ1-3): ETGVTQSPTHLIKTRGQQVTLRCSSQSGHNTVSWYQQALGQGPQFIFQYYREEENGRGNFPPRFSGLQFPNYSSELNVNALELDDSALYLCASSPGDRVAGNTIYFGEGSWLTVV.

This chain uses TRBV7-9 with TRBJ2-1; D not certain. Germline values: CDR1 SEHNR, CDR2 FQNEAQ (reference sequence). The CDR3 spans 13 residues. Trimming took 2 bases from V and 7 from J, leaving 9 bases between them. The CDR3 sequence is CASSLTRLNEQFF. The CDR3 coding sequence is TGTGCCAGCAGCTTAACCCGGTTAAATGAGCAGTTCTTC.

The gene calls are TRBV28 and TRBJ1-1; 8 bases match TRBD1. The CDR3 has 17 amino acids. Looked up from germline, CDR1 is MDHEN and CDR2 is SYDVKM. J gave up 5 bases and V 5 bases, and 16 bases lay outside the gene matches. DNA of the CDR3: TGTGCCAGCAGTCCCTTCAGGGCAGGGGGCGGGATAACTGAAGCTTTCTTT. Amino acids: CASSPFRAGGGITEAFF.

This clone turned up a few times. The chain employs TRBV29-1 and TRBJ2-4, with 9 bases matching TRBD1. V was pared by 3 bases and J by 9 bases, with 12 bases of the junction left unmatched. The germline gives CDR1 SQVTM, CDR2 ANQGSEA. The CDR3 has 15 amino acids. CDR3 DNA: TGCAGCGTTGAGATCACAGGGGGCGGGGAGGGCATTCAGTACTTC. Amino acids: CSVEITGGGEGIQYF.

This clone was observed once. This chain links TRBV19 with TRBJ2-5, with 8 bases matching TRBD2. The CDR3 loop spans 14 amino acids. Germline values: CDR1 LNHDA, CDR2 SQIVND (reference sequence). V lost 6 bases, J lost 0 bases, and 3 bases stayed unmatched. The DNA for the CDR3 is TGTGCCAGTAGAACTAGCGGAGACCAAGAGACCCAGTACTTC. The encoded protein is CASRTSGDQETQYF. The full variable domain, in which reference TRBV19 and TRBJ2-5 provide the parts outside the CDR3, is DGGITQSPKYLFRKEGQNVTLSCEQNLNHDAMYWYRQDPGQGLRLIYYSQIVNDFQKGDIAEGYSVSREKKESFPLTVTSAQKNPTAFYLCASRTSGDQETQYFGPGTRLLVL.

V usage is TRBV19 and J usage is TRBJ2-5, with 7 positions matching TRBD1. J was trimmed by 7 bases and V by 8 bases; bases with no gene match: 13. Germline lookup yields CDR1 LNHDA and CDR2 SQIVND (reference sequence). The CDR3 sequence is 14 residues long. The CDR3: CASRQGRGFGTQYF. The CDR3 region has the DNA TGTGCCAGTCGACAGGGAAGGGGGTTCGGGACCCAGTACTTC. The variable domain in full, with the rest retrieved from reference TRBV19 and TRBJ2-5, is DGGITQSPKYLFRKEGQNVTLSCEQNLNHDAMYWYRQDPGQGLRLIYYSQIVNDFQKGDIAEGYSVSREKKESFPLTVTSAQKNPTAFYLCASRQGRGFGTQYFGPGTRLLVL.

This sequence joins TRBV9 and TRBJ2-7, with D perhaps matching TRBD2 (6 bases). There are 13 residues in the CDR3. Trimming cost V 3 bases and J 1 base, with 8 bases left between them. Germline CDR1 and CDR2: SGDLS and YYNGEE. DNA for the CDR3: TGTGCCAGCAGCGACGGGAGATCCTACGAGCAGTACTTC. This sequence encodes CASSDGRSYEQYF.

The gene calls are TRBV4-2 and TRBJ2-3, with 8 bases lining up with TRBD2. The trim removed 0 bases at V and 2 bases at J, leaving 10 bases unmatched. Germline-derived CDR1 and CDR2 are LGHNA and YNFKEQ. The CDR3 length is 18 residues. CDR3 sequence reads: CASSQDRGSGVFTDTQYF. The CDR3 DNA sequence: TGTGCCAGCAGCCAAGACCGGGGTAGCGGGGTCTTCACAGATACGCAGTATTTT.

The rearrangement uses TRBV7-2 and TRBJ2-6; D not resolved. The germline CDR1 and CDR2 sequences are SGHTA and FQGNSA. This CDR3 region has 15 residues. The germline V and J ends were trimmed by 3 bases and 4 bases, with 10 bases remaining between them. CDR3 sequence reads: CASSFSLSGANVLTF. CDR3 DNA sequence: TGTGCCAGCAGCTTTAGCCTGTCCGGGGCCAACGTCCTGACTTTC.

The chain links TRBV28 to TRBJ2-7; unclear D gene. The CDR3 contains 14 residues. CDR1 is MDHEN, CDR2 SYDVKM, per germline. The V end was cut by 3 bases, the J end by 2 bases, with 11 bases between. For the CDR3, the DNA is TGTGCCAGCAGTTTCGAGCCCCAAGCCTACGAGCAGTACTTC. As protein: CASSFEPQAYEQYF.

V gene TRBV10-3 combines with J gene TRBJ1-6, with a possible D match to TRBD1 (6 bases). The CDR3 spans 15 residues. Germline CDR1 is ENHRY and CDR2 is SYGVKD. The V and J ends lost 3 bases and 10 bases respectively, with 16 bases between them. The CDR3 loop is CAISDPGALGSPLHF. CDR3 DNA: TGTGCCATCAGTGATCCAGGGGCCCTCGGGTCACCCCTCCACTTT.

This chain connects TRBV2 to TRBJ2-5, with 9 bases identical to TRBD2. J lost 3 bases, V lost 6 bases, and 2 bases had no gene match. The germline V gene encodes CDR1 SNHLY and CDR2 FYNNEI. The CDR3 is 13 residues long. The CDR3 protein is CASRRLAEETQYF. CDR3 DNA: TGTGCCAGCAGGCGACTAGCGGAAGAGACCCAGTACTTC.

This rearrangement joins TRBV7-2 to TRBJ1-3; 8 bases align to TRBD1. Germline CDR1 is SGHTA and CDR2 is FQGNSA. The CDR3 contains 15 residues. The junction had 3 bases not matched to a gene; V was cut back by 4 bases and J by 1 base. The DNA for the CDR3 is TGTGCCAGCAGCTCTTGGACAGGGTCTGGAAACACCATATATTTT. Its protein product is CASSSWTGSGNTIYF.

This clone was found a few times. The chain recombines TRBV6-5 with TRBJ1-3; D unresolved. CDR1 MNHEY and CDR2 SVGAGI come from the germline V gene. The CDR3 is 15 residues long. Trimming left V 8 bases short and J 0 bases short, with 14 bases between. The CDR3 region has the DNA TGTGCCAGCGTACCCCTGGGCAGCTCTGGAAACACCATATATTTT. Encoded protein: CASVPLGSSGNTIYF.

The chain combines TRBV11-3 with TRBJ1-5; D is ambiguous. The CDR3 runs to 16 residues. V was pared by 6 bases and J by 4 bases, with 19 bases between. Germline values: CDR1 SGHNT, CDR2 YENEEA. In DNA, the CDR3 is TGTGCCAGCAGATCTCACAGATCTCTCAGGAATCAGCCCCAGCATTTT. It codes for CASRSHRSLRNQPQHF.

V usage is TRBV11-3 and J usage is TRBJ2-5, with D unclear. The V end lost 0 bases, the J end lost 5 bases, and 7 bases lay between the germline ends. The CDR3 has 13 amino acids. Germline lookup yields CDR1 SGHNT and CDR2 YENEEA. The CDR3 sequence: CASSLDGQETQYF. The CDR3 DNA reads as TGTGCCAGCAGCTTAGATGGTCAGGAGACCCAGTACTTC.

This clone has at least ten counts. The chain is built from TRBV5-6 and TRBJ1-4; tentative D call: TRBD1 (5 bases). V lost 4 bases to trimming and J lost 8 bases, with 12 bases between them. Germline V gene sequence: CDR1 SGHDT, CDR2 YYEEEE. The CDR3 has 13 residues. CDR3 loop: CASSLGAGEKLFF. CDR3 DNA: TGTGCCAGCAGCCTGGGAGCAGGGGAAAAACTGTTTTTT.